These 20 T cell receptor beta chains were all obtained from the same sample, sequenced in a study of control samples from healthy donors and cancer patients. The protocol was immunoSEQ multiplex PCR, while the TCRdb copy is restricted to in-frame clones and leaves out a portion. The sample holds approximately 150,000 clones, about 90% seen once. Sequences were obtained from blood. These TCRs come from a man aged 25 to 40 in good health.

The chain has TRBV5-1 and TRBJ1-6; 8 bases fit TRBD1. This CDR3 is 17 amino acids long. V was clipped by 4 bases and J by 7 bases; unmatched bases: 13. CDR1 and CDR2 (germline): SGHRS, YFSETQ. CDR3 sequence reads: CASSLGQGLIRNSPLHF. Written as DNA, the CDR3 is TGCGCCAGCAGCCTAGGACAGGGCTTAATAAGGAATTCACCCCTCCACTTT.

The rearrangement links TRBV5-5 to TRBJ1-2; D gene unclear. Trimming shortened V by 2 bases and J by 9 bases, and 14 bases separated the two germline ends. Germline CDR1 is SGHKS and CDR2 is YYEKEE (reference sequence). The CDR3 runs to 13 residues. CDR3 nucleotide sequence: TGTGCCAGCAGCTTTGTCGGCCCAAAGAGCTACACCTTC. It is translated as CASSFVGPKSYTF.

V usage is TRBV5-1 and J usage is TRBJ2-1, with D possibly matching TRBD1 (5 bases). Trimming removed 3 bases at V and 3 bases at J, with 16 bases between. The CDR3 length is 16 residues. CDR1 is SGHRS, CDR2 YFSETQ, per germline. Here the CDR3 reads CASSSEGVSGYNEQFF. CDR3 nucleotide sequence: TGCGCCAGCAGCTCGGAAGGGGTTAGTGGCTACAATGAGCAGTTCTTC.

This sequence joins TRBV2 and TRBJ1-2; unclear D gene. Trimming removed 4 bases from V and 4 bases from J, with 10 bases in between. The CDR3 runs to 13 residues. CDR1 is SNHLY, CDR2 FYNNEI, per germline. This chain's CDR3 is CASSGRESYGYTF. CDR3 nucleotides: TGTGCCAGCAGTGGGCGCGAGAGCTATGGCTACACCTTC.

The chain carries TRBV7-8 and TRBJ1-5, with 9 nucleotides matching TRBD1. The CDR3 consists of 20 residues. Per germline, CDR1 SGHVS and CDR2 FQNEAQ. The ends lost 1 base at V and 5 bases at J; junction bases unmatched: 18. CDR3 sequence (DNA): TGTGCCAGCAGCTTAGACGAAGTGGACAGGGGTCGGGCGGAAGATCAGCCCCAGCATTTT. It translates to CASSLDEVDRGRAEDQPQHF.

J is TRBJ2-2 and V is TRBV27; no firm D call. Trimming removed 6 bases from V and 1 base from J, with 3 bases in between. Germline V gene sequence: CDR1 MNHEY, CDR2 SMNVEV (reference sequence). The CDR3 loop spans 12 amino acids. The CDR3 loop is CASSLNTGELFF. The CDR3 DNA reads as TGTGCCAGCAGCCTGAACACCGGGGAGCTGTTTTTT.

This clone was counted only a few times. The CDR3 loop reads CASSRTGAGNTIYF. In DNA, the CDR3 is TGCGCCAGCAGCCGGACAGGCGCTGGAAACACCATATATTTT. The V and J genes are TRBV5-1 and TRBJ1-3; TRBD1 matches at 7 bases. CDR1 SGHRS and CDR2 YFSETQ come from the germline V gene. This CDR3 comprises 14 residues. V lost 4 bases, J lost 2 bases, and 3 bases stayed unmatched.

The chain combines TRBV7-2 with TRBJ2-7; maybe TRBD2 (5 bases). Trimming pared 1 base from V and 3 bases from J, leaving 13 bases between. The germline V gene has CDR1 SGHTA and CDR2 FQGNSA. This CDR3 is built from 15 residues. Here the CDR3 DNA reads TGTGCCAGCAGCTTAGGCCCCGGACTGAGCTACGAGCAGTACTTC. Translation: CASSLGPGLSYEQYF.

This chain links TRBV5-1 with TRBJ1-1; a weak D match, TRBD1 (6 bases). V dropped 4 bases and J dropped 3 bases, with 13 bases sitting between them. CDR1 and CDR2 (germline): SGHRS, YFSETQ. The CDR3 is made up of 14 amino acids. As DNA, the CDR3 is TGCGCCAGCAGCGCAACCACAGGGCACACTGAAGCTTTCTTT. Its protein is CASSATTGHTEAFF.

In DNA form, the CDR3 reads TGTGCCAGCAGTGAAGACAGGGTGGGGAACACTGAAGCTTTCTTT. Translation gives CASSEDRVGNTEAFF. V usage is TRBV6-1 and J usage is TRBJ1-1; tentatively, D is TRBD1 (6 bases). Trimming stripped 1 base from V and 1 base from J, with 10 bases between. Germline CDR1 reads MNHNS; CDR2 reads SASEGT. This CDR3 is built from 15 residues.

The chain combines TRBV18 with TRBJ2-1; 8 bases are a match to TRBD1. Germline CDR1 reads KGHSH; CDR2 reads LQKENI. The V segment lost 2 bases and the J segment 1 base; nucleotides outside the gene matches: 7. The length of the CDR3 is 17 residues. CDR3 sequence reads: CASSPSSGTGSYNEQFF. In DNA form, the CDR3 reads TGTGCCAGCTCACCAAGTTCCGGGACAGGATCCTACAATGAGCAGTTCTTC.

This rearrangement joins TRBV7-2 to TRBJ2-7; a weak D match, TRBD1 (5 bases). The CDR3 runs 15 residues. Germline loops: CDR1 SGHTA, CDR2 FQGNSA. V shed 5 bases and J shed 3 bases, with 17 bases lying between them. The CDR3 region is CASSATGNPRYEQYF. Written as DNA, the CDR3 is TGTGCCAGCAGCGCTACAGGCAACCCTCGCTACGAGCAGTACTTC.

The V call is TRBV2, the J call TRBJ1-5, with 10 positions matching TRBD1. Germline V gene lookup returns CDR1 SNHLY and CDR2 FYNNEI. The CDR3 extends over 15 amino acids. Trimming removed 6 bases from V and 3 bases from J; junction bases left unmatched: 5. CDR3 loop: CASSRDRGDNQPQHF. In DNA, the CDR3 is TGTGCCAGCAGCCGGGACAGGGGAGACAATCAGCCCCAGCATTTT.

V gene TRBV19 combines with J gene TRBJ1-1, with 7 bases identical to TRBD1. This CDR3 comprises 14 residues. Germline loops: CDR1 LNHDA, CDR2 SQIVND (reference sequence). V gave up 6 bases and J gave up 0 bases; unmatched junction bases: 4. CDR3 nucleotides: TGTGCCAGTAGCCCCGGGACAGTGAACACTGAAGCTTTCTTT. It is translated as CASSPGTVNTEAFF. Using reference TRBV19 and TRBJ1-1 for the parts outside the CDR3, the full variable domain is DGGITQSPKYLFRKEGQNVTLSCEQNLNHDAMYWYRQDPGQGLRLIYYSQIVNDFQKGDIAEGYSVSREKKESFPLTVTSAQKNPTAFYLCASSPGTVNTEAFFGQGTRLTVV.

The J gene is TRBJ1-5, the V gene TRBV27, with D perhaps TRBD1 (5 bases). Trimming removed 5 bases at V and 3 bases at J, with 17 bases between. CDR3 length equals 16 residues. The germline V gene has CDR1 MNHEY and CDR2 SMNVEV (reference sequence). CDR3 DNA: TGTGCCAGCAGTCCGGGGGTATCGAGGCACAATCAGCCCCAGCATTTT. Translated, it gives CASSPGVSRHNQPQHF.

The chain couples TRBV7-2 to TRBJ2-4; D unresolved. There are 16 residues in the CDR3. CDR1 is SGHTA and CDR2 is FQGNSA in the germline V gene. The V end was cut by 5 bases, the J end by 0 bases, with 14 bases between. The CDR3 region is CASSNPTREAKNIQYF. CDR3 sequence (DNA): TGTGCCAGCAGCAACCCGACACGTGAAGCCAAAAACATTCAGTACTTC.

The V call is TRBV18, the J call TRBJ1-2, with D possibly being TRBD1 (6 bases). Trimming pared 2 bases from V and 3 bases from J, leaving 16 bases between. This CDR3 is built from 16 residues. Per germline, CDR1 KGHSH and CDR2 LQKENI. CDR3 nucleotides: TGTGCCAGCTCACCAAGGGCAGGGGAACCCGACTATGGCTACACCTTC. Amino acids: CASSPRAGEPDYGYTF.

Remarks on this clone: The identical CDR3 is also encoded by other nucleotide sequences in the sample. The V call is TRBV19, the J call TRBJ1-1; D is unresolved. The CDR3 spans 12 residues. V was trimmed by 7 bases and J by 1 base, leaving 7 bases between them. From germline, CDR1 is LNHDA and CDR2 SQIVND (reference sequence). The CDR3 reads CASKVGNTEAFF. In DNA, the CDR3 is TGTGCCAGTAAGGTAGGGAACACTGAAGCTTTCTTT.

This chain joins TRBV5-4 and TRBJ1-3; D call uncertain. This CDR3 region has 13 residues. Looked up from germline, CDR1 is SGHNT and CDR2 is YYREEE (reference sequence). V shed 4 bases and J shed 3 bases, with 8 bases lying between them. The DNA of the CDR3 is TGTGCCAGCAGCCGCTTGGGTGGAAACACCATATATTTT. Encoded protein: CASSRLGGNTIYF.

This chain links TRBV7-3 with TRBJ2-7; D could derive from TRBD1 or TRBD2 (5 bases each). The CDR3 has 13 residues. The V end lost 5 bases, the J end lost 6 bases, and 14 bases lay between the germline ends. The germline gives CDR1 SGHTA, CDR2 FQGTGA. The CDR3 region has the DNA TGTGCCAGCAGCCACGGGACCTCGAGCGAGCAGTACTTC. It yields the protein CASSHGTSSEQYF.